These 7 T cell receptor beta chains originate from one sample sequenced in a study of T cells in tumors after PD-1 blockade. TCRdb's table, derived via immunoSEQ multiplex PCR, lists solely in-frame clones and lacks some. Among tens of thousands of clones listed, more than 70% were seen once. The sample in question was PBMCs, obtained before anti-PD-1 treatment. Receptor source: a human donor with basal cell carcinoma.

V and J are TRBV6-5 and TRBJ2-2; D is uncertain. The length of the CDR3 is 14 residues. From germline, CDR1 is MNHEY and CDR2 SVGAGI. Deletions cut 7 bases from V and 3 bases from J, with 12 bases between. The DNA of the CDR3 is TGTGCCAGCATTTCGCGCAGAGACACCGGGGAGCTGTTTTTT. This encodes CASISRRDTGELFF.

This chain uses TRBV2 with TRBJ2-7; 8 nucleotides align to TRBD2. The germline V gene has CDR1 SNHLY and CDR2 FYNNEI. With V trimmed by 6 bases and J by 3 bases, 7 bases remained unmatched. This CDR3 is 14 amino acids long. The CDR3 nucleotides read TGTGCCAGCAGGGCGGGGGGTGGCGTCTACGAGCAGTACTTC. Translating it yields CASRAGGGVYEQYF.

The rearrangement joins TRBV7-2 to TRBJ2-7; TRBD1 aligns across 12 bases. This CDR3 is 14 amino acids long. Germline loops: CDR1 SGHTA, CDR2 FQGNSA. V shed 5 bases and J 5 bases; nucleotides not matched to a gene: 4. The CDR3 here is CASSRDRGRNEQYF. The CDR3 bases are TGTGCCAGCAGCCGGGACAGGGGGCGGAACGAGCAGTACTTC.

CDR3 bases: TGTGCCTGGAGTGTAAGGGGGCTGGACGAGCAGTACTTC. Translating gives CAWSVRGLDEQYF. The gene calls are TRBV30 and TRBJ2-7; 7 nucleotides match TRBD1. Germline CDR1 is GTSNPN and CDR2 is SVGIG (reference sequence). The CDR3 runs to 13 residues. V shed 0 bases, J shed 5 bases, and the junction held 4 bases outside the gene matches.

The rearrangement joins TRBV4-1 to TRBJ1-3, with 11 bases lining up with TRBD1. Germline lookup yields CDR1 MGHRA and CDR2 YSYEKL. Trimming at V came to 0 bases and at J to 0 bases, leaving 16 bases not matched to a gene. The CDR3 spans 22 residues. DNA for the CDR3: TGCGCCAGCAGCCAAGATCACAGTCTGGGACAGGGGGTTTTCGGCTCTGGAAACACCATATATTTT. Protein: CASSQDHSLGQGVFGSGNTIYF.

The CDR3 is CASSTSGRTFNEQFF. The DNA for the CDR3 is TGTGCCAGCAGTACTAGCGGGAGGACCTTTAATGAGCAGTTCTTC. The V call is TRBV28, the J call TRBJ2-1, with 12 bases aligning to TRBD2. V gave up 5 bases and J gave up 7 bases; unmatched junction bases: 6. CDR3 length: 15 residues. The germline CDR1 and CDR2 sequences are MDHEN and SYDVKM.

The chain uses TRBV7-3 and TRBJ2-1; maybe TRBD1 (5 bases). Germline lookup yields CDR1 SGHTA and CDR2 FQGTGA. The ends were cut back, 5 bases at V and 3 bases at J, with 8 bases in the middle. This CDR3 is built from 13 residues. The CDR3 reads CASSPTGYNEQFF. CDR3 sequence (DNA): TGTGCCAGCAGCCCTACAGGCTACAATGAGCAGTTCTTC.